This entry describes one TCR beta chain. What this receptor recognizes is not known. No quality values exist for individual bases; no much larger clone is one base distant. CDR1 and CDR2, looked up from the germline V gene, are MDHEN and SYDVKM. The junction shows trimming of 7 bases on V and 5 bases on J, plus 11 bases between the germline ends. From the cysteine up to the phenylalanine, the CDR3 has a length of 12 residues. The sequence is cut down to CDR3 DNA, 36 bases in frame from base 1. Single viable CD3+CD4+CD8-CD45RO+ cells were sorted as memory CD4+ T cells on a FACSAria II. CMV serostatus was determined with a Roche Elecsys assay detecting serum IgG against CMV pp150, pp28, p38 and p52. Following thawing, total CD4+ T cells were enriched through positive selection using CD4 magnetic microbeads. The samples came from a separate study whose specific focus was interrogating the CD4+ T cell memory repertoire. Peripheral blood mononuclear cells were isolated and cryopreserved according to standard operating procedures, and serum was stored at -80 degrees C. CD3-PerCP (BW264/56), CD4-APC (RPA-T4), CD45RO-PE (UCHT1) and CD8-Pacific Orange (3B5) antibodies were used for staining, and non-viable cells were excluded with Sytox blue.

Genomic DNA was extracted from sorted cells with the Quick-DNA Microprep Kit. Amplification of TCRbeta DNA was done with the immunoSEQ hsTCRbeta kit, following the protocol from the manufacturer. An Illumina MiSeq instrument was used to sequence the TCRbeta libraries. In the authors' own workflow: Once out-of-frame sequences had been removed, a few million distinct TCRbeta sequences were left, which works out to an average of about 66,813 per individual. Each individual was scored using the number of 150 to 200 previously reported CMV-associated TCRbeta sequences that the individual carried and the total number of productive distinct TCRbeta sequences. A beta-binomial model was reimplemented in Python, and scikit-learn random forests with default parameters were trained on data from the US cohort. Classifier performance on the Belgian cohort was summarized as median AUC with percentile confidence intervals calculated over 10,000 bootstrap iterations. TCRdb stores this immuneACCESS table with in-frame sequences only. Part of the clones is absent; in the studies checked, under half of the shortfall reflects unresolved V genes, and no reason is known for the rest. That table furnishes V, J and clone size, whereas the DNA furnished D and trimming. The sample profile shows roughly 60,000 clones; roughly three quarters of them were found once. 0.88% of the sample lies in the top ten.

The sample comes from a study of memory CD4+ T cells and cytomegalovirus serostatus (dated by TCRdb to between 2019 and 2020). Describing the broader study: A total of roughly 33 healthy Belgian adults, of whom 9 were CMV seropositive and 24 were CMV seronegative, were included in the cohort. To replicate a published TCR-based CMV serostatus classifier, the study sequenced CD4+ memory TCRbeta repertoires from a Belgian cohort whose cytomegalovirus serostatus was known.

The full study reports these points: Only CD4+CD45RO+ memory cells were sequenced, in contrast to the original study, in which naive and memory CD4+ and CD8+ populations were covered. The original-framework classifier achieved a median bootstrapped AUC of approximately 0.96 with a 95% CI of 0.76-1.00 on the Belgian cohort. CMV serostatus prediction reached a median bootstrapped AUC of about 0.94 with the original framework and about 0.91 with a US-trained random forest. Of 164 previously reported CMV-associated TCRbeta sequences, 67 appeared in the CD4+ memory repertoires, each in one to five individuals. The results were interpreted as suggesting that the CMV-associated TCR signature is largely present in the CD4+ memory repertoire.

The chain is encoded by TRBV28 joined to TRBJ2-5; the D segment could be TRBD1, given 5 matching bases. The material sequenced was memory CD4+ T cells from blood. The source of this sequence is an adult in good health and CMV-seronegative. In nucleotide form, the sequence is TGTGCCAGCACCCAGGGCCCCGAGACCCAGTACTTC. The resulting protein is CASTQGPETQYF.